This TCR beta chain was recovered during a study of siplizumab effects on memory and regulatory T cells. Germline CDR1 and CDR2: GTSNPN and SVGIG (reference sequence). The CDR3 totals 14 residues. J was trimmed by 8 bases and V by 1 base; bases with no gene match: 8. Here immunoSEQ multiplex PCR was the method, and the copy in TCRdb shows in-frame clones only, minus some. The sample has just over 60,000 clones, 79% seen once. This clone was found a few times. Input material: memory CD4+ T cells sorted from blood. The chain combines TRBV30 with TRBJ1-2, with TRBD1 matching over 9 bases. The clonotype comes from a human donor in good health. The CDR3, as DNA: TGTGCCTGGAGTGGGGACAGGGACGTCCAGGGCTACACCTTC. It yields the protein CAWSGDRDVQGYTF.